This T cell receptor beta chain was sequenced for a study of early T cells in non-severe SARS-CoV-2 infection. Study-wide context: The chains were unpaired, and the sequenced material was bulk RNA from unsorted whole blood.

The CDR3 contains 13 residues. Trimming cost V 9 bases and J 2 bases, with 11 bases left between them. CDR1 and CDR2 (germline): KGHDR, SFDVKD. This clonotype was observed many times. The TCR library protocol was used to attach unique molecular identifiers. These identifiers were attached to individual cDNA molecules. TCRdb passed the 5' RACE reads through MiXCR, listing each CDR3 protein once. The table records around 40,000 distinct CDR3 sequences, roughly a tenth of them present only once. The chain uses TRBV24-1 and TRBJ2-3; D uncertain. The receptor's source is an adult who was a healthcare worker with PCR-confirmed SARS-CoV-2 infection or an uninfected control (not recorded which). Material for sequencing was whole blood. CDR3 in amino acids: CATRSFFTDTQYF. CDR3 nucleotide sequence: TGTGCCACCCGCTCATTTTTCACAGATACGCAGTATTTT.